Presented here are 8 T cell receptor beta chains from one specimen sequenced in a study of blood T cell repertoires in COVID-19. The table came from immunoSEQ multiplex PCR; TCRdb's copy has only in-frame clones and leaves some out. The sample includes over 150,000 clones, roughly 80% seen only once; the top ten take 25% to 30%. Sequenced: peripheral blood. All receptors come from a woman between 55 and 75 years old with acute or convalescent COVID-19.

V is TRBV29-1 and J is TRBJ2-7, with no clear D. Per the germline V gene, CDR1 is SQVTM and CDR2 is ANQGSEA. V lost 4 bases, J lost 6 bases, and 10 bases lay in between. The CDR3 length is 11 residues. The CDR3 spells CSVVDGREQYV. The CDR3 DNA is TGCAGCGTTGTGGATGGGCGCGAGCAGTACGTC.

The chain combines TRBV6-6 with TRBJ2-2; 7 bases agree with TRBD2. In germline, CDR1 is MNHNY, CDR2 SVGAGI (reference sequence). Germline trimming cut 0 bases from V and 6 bases from J; bases unmatched to any gene: 4. The CDR3 spans 15 residues. The CDR3 is CASSYSTAGAGELFF. The CDR3 region has the DNA TGTGCCAGCAGTTACTCGACGGCGGGGGCCGGGGAGCTGTTTTTT.

This clone was picked up a small number of times. V and J are TRBV7-8 and TRBJ1-5, with TRBD1 matching over 8 bases. Germline values: CDR1 SGHVS, CDR2 FQNEAQ. With 1 base clipped from V and 4 bases from J, the junction kept 3 bases outside the gene matches. This CDR3 is built from 15 residues. CDR3 sequence: CASSLGTGLNQPQHF. The CDR3 region has the DNA TGTGCCAGCAGCTTAGGGACAGGGTTGAATCAGCCCCAGCATTTT.

Written as DNA, the CDR3 is TGTGCCAGCAGTTACCCCAATAGGGGCACTGAAGCTTTCTTT. Amino acids: CASSYPNRGTEAFF. The rearrangement joins TRBV6-6 to TRBJ1-1; the D gene is possibly TRBD1 (5 bases). The V and J ends lost 2 bases and 4 bases respectively, with 11 bases between them. The V gene's germline CDR1 is MNHNY and CDR2 SVGAGI (reference sequence). The CDR3 runs to 14 residues.

The CDR3 here is CASSDRLAGNNEQFF. The CDR3 coding sequence is TGTGCCAGCAGTGACAGGCTAGCGGGGAACAATGAGCAGTTCTTC. V is TRBV6-1 and J is TRBJ2-1; 9 bases map to TRBD2. Per the germline V gene, CDR1 is MNHNS and CDR2 is SASEGT. With 3 bases clipped from V and 5 bases from J, the junction kept 5 bases outside the gene matches. The CDR3 covers 15 residues.

The V and J genes are TRBV2 and TRBJ1-5; the D is unclear. This CDR3 contains 14 residues. The germline gives CDR1 SNHLY, CDR2 FYNNEI. Trimming stripped 3 bases from V and 6 bases from J, with 12 bases between. DNA of the CDR3: TGTGCCAGCAGTGATCACGGGGTAGGTCAGCCCCAGCATTTT. It specifies CASSDHGVGQPQHF. Combining the CDR3 with reference TRBV2 and TRBJ1-5 gives the whole variable domain EPEVTQTPSHQVTQMGQEVILRCVPISNHLYFYWYRQILGQKVEFLVSFYNNEISEKSEIFDDQFSVERPDGSNFTLKIRSTKLEDSAMYFCASSDHGVGQPQHFGDGTRLSIL.

The rearrangement joins TRBV4-2 to TRBJ2-7; TRBD1 matches at 10 bases. The CDR3 spans 15 residues. Germline assignment: CDR1 LGHNA and CDR2 YNFKEQ. V shed 3 bases and J 4 bases; nucleotides not matched to a gene: 6. The CDR3 coding sequence is TGTGCCAGCAGCCACGGGACAGGGGAAGTATACGAGCAGTACTTC. Its translation: CASSHGTGEVYEQYF.

This chain uses TRBV2 with TRBJ2-1; 8 bases line up with TRBD2. This CDR3 has 15 residues. Losses at the gene ends were 6 bases for V and 1 base for J; bases not matched to a gene: 5. In germline, CDR1 is SNHLY, CDR2 FYNNEI. The CDR3: CASRYSGGSYNEQFF. The CDR3 coding sequence is TGTGCCAGCAGGTACAGCGGGGGATCCTACAATGAGCAGTTCTTC. The full variable domain, rest sourced from reference TRBV2 and TRBJ2-1, is EPEVTQTPSHQVTQMGQEVILRCVPISNHLYFYWYRQILGQKVEFLVSFYNNEISEKSEIFDDQFSVERPDGSNFTLKIRSTKLEDSAMYFCASRYSGGSYNEQFFGPGTRLTVL.